The source of this T cell receptor (beta chain) is a study of cytomegalovirus exposure and HLA in healthy donors. Study in general: The same platform was used for the 120 or so validation repertoires as for the roughly 660 first-cohort repertoires, as reported in a later analysis. Study results and limitations: TCR beta chains numbering 164 were designated cytomegalovirus-associated. In vitro testing confirmed a few CMV-associated chains as specific for CMV antigens.

This clone has just one count. Its specificity is unknown. This CDR3 has 15 amino acids. Germline CDR1 reads MNHEY; CDR2 reads SMNVEV (reference sequence). Deletions cut 5 bases from V and 1 base from J, with 12 bases between. The donors belonged to the roughly 120-subject validation cohort, separate from the roughly 650-subject first cohort. The assay was immunoSEQ multiplex PCR, and TCRdb's table has in-frame clones only and misses some. The sample carries under 400,000 clones, roughly 89% recorded once. The receptor was derived from a woman under 30 in good health and CMV-seronegative. The material sequenced was PBMCs. V and J are TRBV27 and TRBJ2-1; possibly TRBD2 for D (5 bases). The DNA for the CDR3 is TGTGCCAGCAGTAGAGAGCGGAGTTCCTACAATGAGCAGTTCTTC. It is translated as CASSRERSSYNEQFF.